This TCR beta chain stems from a study of CD8 T cells in ankylosing spondylitis. Broader study findings: For ankylosing spondylitis blood, a TCR beta motif of under ten highly homologous variants appeared characteristic. Matched ankylosing spondylitis synovial fluid reportedly showed significant enrichment of disease-linked clones.

About this clonotype itself: As yet, its antigen is unknown.

TCRdb used MiXCR to reprocess the 5' RACE reads, holding one entry per CDR3 protein. Counted here are some 700,000 distinct CDR3 sequences, around 20% occurring once; the ten biggest clones make up 19%. V shed 4 bases and J shed 0 bases, with 10 bases lying between them. The CDR3 runs to 15 residues. From germline, CDR1 is LGHNA and CDR2 YNFKEQ. This receptor was taken from a male donor with ankylosing spondylitis. Sequenced sample: blood, either unsorted or a sorted T cell fraction (not recorded which). V and J are TRBV4-2 and TRBJ2-1, with D tentatively TRBD1 (6 bases). CDR3 DNA: TGTGCCAGCAGCCCGGGACACGGCTCCTACAATGAGCAGTTCTTC. It translates to CASSPGHGSYNEQFF.